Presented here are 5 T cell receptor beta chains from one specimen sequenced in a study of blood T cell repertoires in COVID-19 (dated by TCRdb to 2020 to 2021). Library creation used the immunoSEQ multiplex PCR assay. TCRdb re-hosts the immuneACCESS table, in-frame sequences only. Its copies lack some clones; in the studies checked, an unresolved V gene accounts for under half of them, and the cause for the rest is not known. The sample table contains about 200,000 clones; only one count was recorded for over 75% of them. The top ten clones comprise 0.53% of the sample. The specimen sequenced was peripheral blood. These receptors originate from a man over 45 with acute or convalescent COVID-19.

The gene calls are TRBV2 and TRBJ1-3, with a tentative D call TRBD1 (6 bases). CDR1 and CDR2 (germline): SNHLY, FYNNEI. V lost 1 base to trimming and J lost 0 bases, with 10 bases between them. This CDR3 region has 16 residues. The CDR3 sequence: CASSEGRGSSGNTIYF. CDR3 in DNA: TGTGCCAGCAGTGAAGGCAGGGGATCCTCTGGAAACACCATATATTTT.

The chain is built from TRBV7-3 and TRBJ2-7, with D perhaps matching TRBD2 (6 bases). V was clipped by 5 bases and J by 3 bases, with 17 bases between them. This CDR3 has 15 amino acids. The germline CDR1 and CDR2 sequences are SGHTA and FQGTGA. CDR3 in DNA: TGTGCCAGCAGCCGCTATATCGCCGGGGGCTACGAGCAGTACTTC. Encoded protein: CASSRYIAGGYEQYF.

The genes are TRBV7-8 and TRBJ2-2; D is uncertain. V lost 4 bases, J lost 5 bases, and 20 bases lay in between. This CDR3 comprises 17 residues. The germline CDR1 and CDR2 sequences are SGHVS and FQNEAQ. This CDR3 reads CASSSANRNTETGELFF. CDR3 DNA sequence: TGTGCCAGCAGCTCAGCAAACAGAAACACTGAAACCGGGGAGCTGTTTTTT.

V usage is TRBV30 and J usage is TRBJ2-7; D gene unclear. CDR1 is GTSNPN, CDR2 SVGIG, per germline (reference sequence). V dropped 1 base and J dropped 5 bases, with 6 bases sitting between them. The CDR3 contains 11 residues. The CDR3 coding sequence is TGTGCCTGGAGTGCCCTCCACGAGCAGTACTTC. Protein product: CAWSALHEQYF.

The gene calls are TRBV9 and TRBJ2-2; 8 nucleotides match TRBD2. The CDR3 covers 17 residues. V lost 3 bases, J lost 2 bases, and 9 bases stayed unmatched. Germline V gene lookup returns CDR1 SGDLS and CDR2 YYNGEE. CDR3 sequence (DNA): TGTGCCAGCAGCGCTCTAATGACTAGCGCAAACACCGGGGAGCTGTTTTTT. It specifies CASSALMTSANTGELFF.